Described below is a single TCR beta chain sequence and its context. The record originates from a study of blood T cell repertoires in COVID-19. V shed 4 bases and J shed 1 base, with 9 bases lying between them. The CDR3 contains 14 residues. Germline V CDR1 and CDR2: LGHNA, YNFKEQ. Clones were sequenced by immunoSEQ multiplex PCR, and TCRdb holds only the in-frame ones, with some missing. The table records roughly 97,000 clones, over 80% of them present only once. The sequenced sample was peripheral blood. The V gene is TRBV4-2, the J gene TRBJ2-3, with a tentative D call TRBD2 (5 bases). The receptor's source is a man aged 50 to 60 with acute or convalescent COVID-19. Here the CDR3 reads CASSPEEGTDTQYF. DNA of the CDR3: TGTGCCAGCAGCCCGGAGGAGGGCACAGATACGCAGTATTTT.